These T cell receptor beta chains were read from a single sample in a study of T cell changes during pregnancy in multiple sclerosis. Using immunoSEQ multiplex PCR, the repertoire was profiled, and TCRdb retains in-frame clones only, with some absent. Of 70,000 to 100,000 clones listed, roughly 93% are singletons. The sample consisted of peripheral blood, taken in the first trimester of pregnancy. These receptor sequences come from a female donor with multiple sclerosis, enrolled in a pregnancy study. Both conserved end residues are trimmed from each CDR3. Each record gives: V gene, D gene, CDR3 protein. The D gene is left open where the match is weak.

v_gene: TRBV6-5
d_gene: .
CDR3aa: ASSRLAEGVGEQY

v_gene: TRBV19
d_gene: .
CDR3aa: ASSIPQADDNEQF

v_gene: TRBV19
d_gene: .
CDR3aa: ASSLRLSYNEQF

v_gene: TRBV7-6
d_gene: TRBD1
CDR3aa: ASSSDRGHSPLH

v_gene: TRBV6-1
d_gene: TRBD1
CDR3aa: ASRDRGFDEQF

v_gene: TRBV29-1
d_gene: .
CDR3aa: SVEDYGRDEQF

v_gene: TRBV6-5
d_gene: .
CDR3aa: ASRGDTQY

v_gene: TRBV6-5
d_gene: .
CDR3aa: ASSYLGAGSADTQY

v_gene: TRBV5-1
d_gene: TRBD2
CDR3aa: ASSLVASGGKETQY

v_gene: TRBV11-2
d_gene: TRBD2
CDR3aa: ASSPWGGGTTGELF

v_gene: TRBV27
d_gene: .
CDR3aa: ASSFLDGPGSPLH

v_gene: TRBV7-9
d_gene: TRBD1
CDR3aa: ASSGGDRNTIY

v_gene: TRBV27
d_gene: .
CDR3aa: ASSLGTNPNTEAF

v_gene: TRBV6-5
d_gene: .
CDR3aa: ASSYSPAGIVMEQY

v_gene: TRBV7-8
d_gene: TRBD1
CDR3aa: ASSFSGTGGREQF

v_gene: TRBV11-2
d_gene: TRBD1
CDR3aa: ASSLQGAGGYT

v_gene: TRBV19
d_gene: TRBD2
CDR3aa: ASQTSGGLFANTGELF

v_gene: TRBV6-1
d_gene: .
CDR3aa: ASSETSFSYNEQF

v_gene: TRBV12-5
d_gene: TRBD2
CDR3aa: ASGLDIAGHNEQF

v_gene: TRBV5-6
d_gene: TRBD1
CDR3aa: ASSWGVGQVADTQY

v_gene: TRBV25-1
d_gene: TRBD1
CDR3aa: ASSESRQGSGSPLH

v_gene: TRBV6-5
d_gene: .
CDR3aa: ASSYSAGKKLF

v_gene: TRBV5-1
d_gene: .
CDR3aa: ASSHRDGSSEQY

v_gene: TRBV5-8
d_gene: TRBD1
CDR3aa: ASSWEGQGGKNTEAF